Detailed here is one T cell receptor beta chain. The data were taken from a study of CD8 T cells in Susac syndrome. Sequencing targeted TCR beta in blood CD8+ and CD4+ T cells. The multiple sclerosis control group was made up of treatment-naive patients with stable or active relapsing-remitting disease. FACS enriched CD8+ TEMRA cells, while bulk CD8+ and CD4+ were negatively isolated. A quantity of about 0.5 to 1 ug RNA underwent reverse transcription using random hexamers. A multiplex approach, immunoSEQ multiplex PCR, amplified TCR beta CDR3 across 54 Vbeta and 13 Jbeta. From the immunoSEQ multiplex PCR reads, TCRdb called clonotypes with MiXCR, one entry per CDR3 protein. Among hundreds of thousands of distinct CDR3 sequences listed, around 83% were seen once. V was clipped by 2 bases and J by 3 bases; unmatched bases: 3. This CDR3 region has 15 residues. Germline CDR1 and CDR2: MNHEY and SMNVEV (reference sequence).

This rearrangement joins TRBV27 to TRBJ2-3; 9 bases align to TRBD2. The sequencing sample was made of CD8+ T cells from PBMCs. The TCR sequence derives from a human donor with multiple sclerosis. CDR3 DNA sequence: TGTGCCAGCAGTTTACGCGGGAGGGTTACAGATACGCAGTATTTT. Translating it yields CASSLRGRVTDTQYF.